This entry concerns a single TCR beta chain. No antigen is known for it. Base-call qualities are not available, and no considerably larger clone is one nucleotide away. From the germline V gene (reference sequence), CDR1 is MNHNY and CDR2 is SVGAGI. Measured from the cysteine to the phenylalanine, the CDR3 is 13 residues long. The kept DNA is CDR3 alone, 39 bases in frame from the first base. V is pared back by 6 bases and J by 8 bases, with 16 bases lying between the germline termini. The data originate from a study of cytomegalovirus exposure and HLA in healthy donors (dated by TCRdb to 2016 to 2017). General notes on the study: According to an earlier analysis of several hundred of the donors, some 180 million T cells yielded roughly 110 million unique TCR beta sequences and 276 Gb of sequence data. HLA typing covered class I and class II loci at four-digit resolution. Every repertoire in the discovery cohort had been generated on one and the same sequencing platform. About 300 gigabases of sequencing data and tens of millions of unique TCR sequences were included in an early release covering several hundred HLA-typed donors. On average, 235,054 unique TCR beta nucleotide sequences were sequenced per donor among some 430 genotyped donors of the cohort, with about 17% of those sequences being non-productive. Alongside the repertoire data, information on donor age, sex, ethnicity and CMV serostatus was compiled. Typing coverage differed by locus: A, B, C, DRB1 and DQB1 were typed in roughly 620-640 donors, DQA1 in about 500, DPA1 in around 610, and DPB1 in approximately 450. To predict cytomegalovirus infection status, the study combined high-throughput TCR immunosequencing, statistical association of individual TCRs with disease status, and machine learning. The later analysis used no new phenotypic data to find candidate immune exposures, relying instead on TCR beta sequences and their occurrence across donors. The genetic ancestry cluster associated with self-reported Caucasian donors included roughly 84% of the 300 to 400 genotyped donors. A later analysis re-examined previously published TCR beta repertoires from several hundred donors and added high-resolution HLA genotyping to investigate patterns of TCR occurrence. The study aimed to test whether cataloging public T cell receptors could reveal signatures of past pathogen exposure. Roughly five DR-DQ haplotypes were handled as single units for association and clustering, since linkage in the cohort was strong. Using immunosequencing, the study profiled T cell repertoires from 666 subjects and related those repertoires to cytomegalovirus serostatus. Along with the roughly 670-subject first cohort, a separate validation cohort of over a hundred different subjects was used. In a later genetic analysis, genome-wide SNP genotypes for about 65% of the 666 donors were used, and that subset was treated as a discovery cohort. An earlier analysis of around 540 of the donors applied high-throughput TCR beta sequencing to assess whether each TCR beta V gene segment acted as functional or pseudogenic. Results and caveats for the whole study, not just this receptor: In both the original and validation cohorts, the classifier was reported to diagnose cytomegalovirus status with high specificity and sensitivity. Specific HLA alleles were associated with over 15,000 TCR beta sequences at a false discovery rate of 0.05 in a later analysis. According to a later analysis, TCR association rates differed among HLA loci, with DRB1 alleles showing the most associated TCRs and HLA-C alleles showing the fewest. Some IMGT-functional V segments, including TRBV6-2 and TRBV6-3, could not be told apart with the 87-base-pair reads, so those segments were excluded. According to a later analysis, parvovirus B19, influenza, CMV and Epstein-Barr virus appeared linked to several top co-occurrence clusters. HLA typing was unavailable for some donors at each locus, so association tests used only the typed subset. Immune exposure information for the cohort was limited to CMV serostatus. Because counts were too low, 15 to 20 rarely observed V segments, including chromosome 9 orphons, were left out of the earlier analysis of about 500 of the donors. Compared with the 666-donor mean, donors in an Asian-associated ancestry cluster had fewer N-insertions in productive TCRs, according to a later genetic analysis. Three of the identified cytomegalovirus-associated TCR beta chains were confirmed in vitro to be specific for cytomegalovirus antigens. In an earlier analysis of a few hundred of the donors, most TCR beta V segments were observed in productive rearrangements about 87% or about 30% of the time, broadly matching IMGT annotations. An association between a missense DCLRE1C variant and V-gene and J-gene trimming of TCR beta chains was found in a later genetic analysis and replicated in an independent cohort. In a later analysis, HLA-associated TCR beta chains showed more clonal expansion and lower generation probabilities than non-associated chains that were equally common. In this cohort, only TCR beta chains were sequenced, and detectable features were limited by the absence of alpha or paired-chain data. Sequencing depth was assumed to be roughly uniform across donors in the presence/absence analyses, though that assumption may not hold. While some public TCRs were present in many individuals, most TCR sequences turned up only very rarely across donors. Most CMV-associated TCR beta chains appeared to be HLA-restricted in a later analysis, and the HLA associations seemed to be driven largely by CMV exposure. A cluster of highly shared sequence variants was judged likely to represent a technical artifact of the sequencing pipeline. Linkage disequilibrium might explain the correlated functional status among segregating V segments, but an unknown experimental factor could not be ruled out. Strong co-occurrence of HLA alleles, especially DR and DQ, made assigning TCR associations to individual alleles difficult. The authors suggested that the approach could potentially be extended to other disease states and immunological phenotypes. In the study, 164 TCR beta chains were listed as associated with cytomegalovirus. A further reported finding was that TCR beta sequences accurately predicted the HLA-A and HLA-B alleles for most subjects in the first cohort.

The cohort comprised around 690 healthy bone marrow donors. Cohort members were all nominally healthy when sampled, although unrecorded immune exposures were likely present. The donor tested CMV seronegative and was one of the 352 seronegative cohort members. A peripheral blood sample was collected from each donor, and TCR beta sequencing was performed on peripheral blood mononuclear cells. Genomic DNA extraction from the blood cell samples was performed with the Qiagen DNeasy Blood Extraction Kit. Library preparation used the immunoSEQ multiplex PCR assay. The multiplex PCR relied on a mix of 60 forward primers for TCR Vbeta segments and 13 reverse primers for TCR Jbeta segments. A multiplex PCR assay on genomic DNA amplified the CDR3 region of rearranged TCR beta genes. The Illumina HiSeq System was used to sequence the amplified TCR beta libraries as 87-base-pair reads. The published analysis was carried out like this. A later analysis tallied around 87 million unique TCR beta chains across the 640 or so repertoires, and roughly 11 million of those chains were shared by two or more donors. Raw reads were error-corrected and collapsed into unique sequences with a nearest-neighbor algorithm that merged closely related sequences to remove PCR and sequencing errors. V, D and J gene segments were assigned by aligning CDR3 sequences to IMGT reference sequences. Each retained sequence needed at least a six-nucleotide match to both a V gene segment and a J gene segment. A rearrangement was called productive if the CDR3 had no stop codons and remained in frame with V and J, and every other rearrangement was called non-productive. CDR3 was defined according to IMGT convention as the region running from the second conserved V-encoded cysteine to the conserved J-encoded phenylalanine. The earlier analysis of around 640 of the donors excluded sequences that lacked an unambiguous match to a single V gene segment. In an earlier analysis of some 590 of the donors, a V segment was called functional when productive rearrangements were above 56.7%, and segregating when the standard deviation between donors exceeded 5%. A statistical classification framework was built to diagnose cytomegalovirus status from the catalog of TCR beta chain sequences. A later analysis assigned V and J genes by comparing TCR nucleotide sequences with IMGT/GENE-DB human TR gene sequences. The TCRdist pipeline was used in a later analysis to assign CDR3 sequences and most-parsimonious VDJ recombination scenarios. In a later analysis, each TCR beta chain was defined by its CDR3 amino acid sequence together with its V-gene family, and reads without a unique V-gene family were excluded. A later analysis removed roughly 590 highly shared, low-generation-probability nucleotide sequences to deal with suspected cross-contamination and a sequencing artifact. In a later analysis, a clonal expansion index was calculated for each public chain from normalized within-repertoire ranks of inferred template counts. A later analysis computed generation probabilities with a VDJ recombination model fitted to out-of-frame rearrangements, and checked the results against IGoR. In a later analysis, TCR-TCR, TCR-HLA and TCR-CMV co-occurrence was scored with hypergeometric tests, and a repertoire-size bias correction was applied to TCR pairs. False discovery rates were estimated in a later analysis by permuting HLA or CMV assignments 20 times. A later analysis grouped co-occurring TCRs with DBSCAN, adding TCRdist sequence similarity when clustering within HLA-allele-positive subsets. Co-occurrence clustering excluded repertoires with fewer than 30,000 or more than 120,000 public chains, plus five with anomalous nucleotide sharing. The table comes from immuneACCESS by way of TCRdb, which keeps in-frame sequences with V and J called. Part of the clones is missing from these tables; in studies checked, under half for an unresolved V gene and the rest for unknown reasons. V, J and clone size reflect that table, while D and trimming were determined from the DNA. The sample table contains more than 85,000 clones; only one count was recorded for over 65% of them. The ten most abundant clones make up approximately 2.8% of the sample.

What was sequenced was PBMCs. This receptor chain uses TRBV6-6 and TRBJ1-2, and possibly TRBD1, on 5 matching bases. This sequence was found in a man aged 40-49 years in good health and CMV-seronegative. The DNA is TGTGCCAGCAGCACTGACAGCATCAAGGGCTACACCTTC. Its protein is CASSTDSIKGYTF.